Listed below are T cell receptor beta chains from one sample, sequenced in a study of chemoradiotherapy in HPV16-positive cancers. TCRdb's copy holds only in-frame clones and misses some; the assay was immunoSEQ multiplex PCR. This sample has 850 to 900 clones, with roughly 90% found just once. The sequencing here drew on tumor tissue, taken from a patient who underwent chemoradiotherapy. The receptors were gathered from a human donor with HPV-associated anogenital cancer. The CDR3 runs from the conserved cysteine through the conserved F or W.

TRBV28	CASSRGLVEQYF
TRBV6-1	CASSEGGTWVETQYF
TRBV7-7	CASSEPQETQYF
TRBV7-2	CASSQLAGVETQYF
TRBV3-1/TRBV3-2	CASTDEQFF
TRBV30	CACSTSGLAVSREQYF
TRBV7-2	CASSLGIGLDYGYTF
TRBV5-1	CASSCYQGQHF
TRBV5-6	CASSPYNGNEQFF
TRBV19	CASSIAGRALIGTGNTIYF
TRBV4-3	CASSQEQGHYEQYF
TRBV29-1	CSVGDSGYGYTF
TRBV19	CASSIGRGYYNEQFF
TRBV27	CASSLLVSNTGELFF
TRBV28	CASSLWRGGEGNIQYF
TRBV6-6	CATANGLIRGREQFF
TRBV29-1	CSVRGTGNSNQPQHF
TRBV7-2	CASSLVQRAPLHF
TRBV30	CAWSWDSVWGDTQYF
TRBV4-1	CASSQRSQSYEQYF
TRBV19	CASSPRGDQGEGYTF
TRBV6-5	CASRSGQHSYNEQFF
TRBV7-8	CASSSKRYNEQFF
TRBV7-9	CASSFGDSPLHF
TRBV29-1	CSVFVMGAGGAGELFF
TRBV29-1	CSVDLQGYGYTF
TRBV5-1	CASSPWGQSGSPSTDTQYF
TRBV29-1	CSLTSVSTDTQYF
TRBV6-5	CASSLREANYGYTF
TRBV6-6	CASSYVKGATEQFF
TRBV5-8	CASSQTGGGLNTEAFF
TRBV11-3	CASSSRSSGQETQYF
TRBV5-1	CASSLTGGFDETQYF
TRBV5-1	CASSFGGTQGSEKLFF
TRBV25-1	CASSEVGGLYNEQFF
TRBV4-1	CASSPTTGTGNGELFF
TRBV18	CASSRLGPQRDSNYGYTF
TRBV28	CASSSGGSNYGYTF
TRBV29-1	CSVWDTYGYTF
TRBV7-8	CASSLRAEAFF
TRBV7-8	CASSLGRQQETQYF
TRBV6-5	CASSRFLGSGNTIYF
TRBV27	CASSPEGFQGTEAFF
TRBV5-6	CASSLLGGDYGYTF
TRBV2	CASSEDRYGTDTQYF
TRBV7-2	CASRIKSGSSYEQYF
TRBV19	CASSERTDTQYF